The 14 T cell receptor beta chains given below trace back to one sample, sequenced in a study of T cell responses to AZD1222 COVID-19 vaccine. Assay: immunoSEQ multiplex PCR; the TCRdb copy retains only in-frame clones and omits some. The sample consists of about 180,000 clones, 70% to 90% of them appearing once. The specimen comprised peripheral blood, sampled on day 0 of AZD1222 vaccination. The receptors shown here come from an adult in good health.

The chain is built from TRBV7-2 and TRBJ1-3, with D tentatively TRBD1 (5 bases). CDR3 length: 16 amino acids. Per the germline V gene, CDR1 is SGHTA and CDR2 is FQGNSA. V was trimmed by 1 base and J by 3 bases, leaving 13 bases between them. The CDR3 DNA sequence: TGTGCCAGCAGCTTAGATTTTGTGGGGCTTGGAAACACCATATATTTT. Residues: CASSLDFVGLGNTIYF. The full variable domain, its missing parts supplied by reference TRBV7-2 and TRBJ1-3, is GAGVSQSPSNKVTEKGKDVELRCDPISGHTALYWYRQSLGQGLEFLIYFQGNSAPDKSGLPSDRFSAERTGGSVSTLTIQRTQQEDSAVYLCASSLDFVGLGNTIYFGEGSWLTVV.

The CDR3 reads CATSETGGYGYTF. The CDR3 coding sequence is TGTGCCACCAGTGAGACAGGGGGCTATGGCTACACCTTC. This sequence joins TRBV24-1 and TRBJ1-2; the match to TRBD1 covers 9 bases. With V trimmed by 4 bases and J by 4 bases, 0 bases remained unmatched. CDR1 is KGHDR, CDR2 SFDVKD, per germline. This CDR3 has 13 residues.

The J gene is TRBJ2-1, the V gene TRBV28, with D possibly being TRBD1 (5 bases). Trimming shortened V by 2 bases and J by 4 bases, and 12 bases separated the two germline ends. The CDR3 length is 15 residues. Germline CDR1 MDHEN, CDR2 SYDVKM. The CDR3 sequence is CASSLAVTEYNEQFF. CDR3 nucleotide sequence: TGTGCCAGCAGTTTAGCGGTGACAGAATACAATGAGCAGTTCTTC. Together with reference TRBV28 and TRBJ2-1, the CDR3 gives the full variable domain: DVKVTQSSRYLVKRTGEKVFLECVQDMDHENMFWYRQDPGLGLRLIYFSYDVKMKEKGDIPEGYSVSREKKERFSLILESASTNQTSMYLCASSLAVTEYNEQFFGPGTRLTVL.

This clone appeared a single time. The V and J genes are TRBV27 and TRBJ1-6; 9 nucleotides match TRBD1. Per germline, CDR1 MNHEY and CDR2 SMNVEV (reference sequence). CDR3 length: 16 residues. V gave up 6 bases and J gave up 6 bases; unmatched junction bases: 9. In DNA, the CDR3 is TGTGCCAGCAGAACCGGGACAGGGTTCTTTAATTCACCCCTCCACTTT. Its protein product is CASRTGTGFFNSPLHF.

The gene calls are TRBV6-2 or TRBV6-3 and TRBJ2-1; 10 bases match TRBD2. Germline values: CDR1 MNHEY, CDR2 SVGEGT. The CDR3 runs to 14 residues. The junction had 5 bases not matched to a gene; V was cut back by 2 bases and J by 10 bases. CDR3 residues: CASSYPGTSEEQFF. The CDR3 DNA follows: TGTGCCAGCAGTTACCCAGGGACTAGCGAGGAGCAGTTCTTC.

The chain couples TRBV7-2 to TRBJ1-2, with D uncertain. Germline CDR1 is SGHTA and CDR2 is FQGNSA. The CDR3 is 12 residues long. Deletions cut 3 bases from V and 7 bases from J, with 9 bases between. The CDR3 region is CASSFGSSGYTF. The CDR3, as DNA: TGTGCCAGCAGCTTCGGGTCCTCTGGCTACACCTTC.

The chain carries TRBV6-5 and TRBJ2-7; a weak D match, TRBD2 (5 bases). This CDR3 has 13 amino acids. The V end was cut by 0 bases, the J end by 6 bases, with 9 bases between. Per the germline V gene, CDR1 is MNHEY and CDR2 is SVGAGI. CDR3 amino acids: CASSYSFRGEQYF. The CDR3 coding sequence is TGTGCCAGCAGTTACTCGTTCCGGGGCGAGCAGTACTTC.

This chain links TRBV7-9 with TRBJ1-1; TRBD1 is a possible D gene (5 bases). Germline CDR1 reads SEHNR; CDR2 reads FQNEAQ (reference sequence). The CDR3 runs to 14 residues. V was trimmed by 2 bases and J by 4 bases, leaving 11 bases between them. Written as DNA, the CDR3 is TGTGCCAGCAGCTTACAGGGATCGCCCACTGAAGCTTTCTTT. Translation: CASSLQGSPTEAFF. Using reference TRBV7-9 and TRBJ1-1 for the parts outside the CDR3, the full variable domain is DTGVSQNPRHKITKRGQNVTFRCDPISEHNRLYWYRQTLGQGPEFLTYFQNEAQLEKSRLLSDRFSAERPKGSFSTLEIQRTEQGDSAMYLCASSLQGSPTEAFFGQGTRLTVV.

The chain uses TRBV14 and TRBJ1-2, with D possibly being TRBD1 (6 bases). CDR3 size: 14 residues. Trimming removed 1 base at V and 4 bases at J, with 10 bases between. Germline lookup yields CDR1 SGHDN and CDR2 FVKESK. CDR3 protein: CASSQATGRYGYTF. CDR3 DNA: TGTGCCAGCAGCCAAGCGACAGGCCGCTATGGCTACACCTTC.

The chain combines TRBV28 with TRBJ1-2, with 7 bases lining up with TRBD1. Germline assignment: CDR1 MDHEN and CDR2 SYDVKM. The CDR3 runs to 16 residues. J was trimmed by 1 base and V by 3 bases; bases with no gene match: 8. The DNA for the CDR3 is TGTGCCAGCAGTTTCGGGACAGATGACATTAACTATGGCTACACCTTC. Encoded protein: CASSFGTDDINYGYTF.

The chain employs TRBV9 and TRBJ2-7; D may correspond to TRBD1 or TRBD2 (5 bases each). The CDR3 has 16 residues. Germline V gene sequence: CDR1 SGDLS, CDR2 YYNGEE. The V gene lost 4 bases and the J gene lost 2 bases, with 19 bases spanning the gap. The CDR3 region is CASSPSRGGLAYEQYF. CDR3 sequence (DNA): TGTGCCAGCAGCCCTTCGAGGGGCGGGTTGGCCTACGAGCAGTACTTC. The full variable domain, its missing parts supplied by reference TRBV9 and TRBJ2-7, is DSGVTQTPKHLITATGQRVTLRCSPRSGDLSVYWYQQSLDQGLQFLIQYYNGEERAKGNILERFSAQQFPDLHSELNLSSLELGDSALYFCASSPSRGGLAYEQYFGPGTRLTVT.

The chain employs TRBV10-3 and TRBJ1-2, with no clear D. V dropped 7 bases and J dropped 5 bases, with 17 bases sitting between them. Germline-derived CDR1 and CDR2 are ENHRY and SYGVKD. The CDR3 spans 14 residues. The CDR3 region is CAIMEGGSTYGYTF. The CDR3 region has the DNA TGTGCCATCATGGAGGGAGGCTCCACTTATGGCTACACCTTC.

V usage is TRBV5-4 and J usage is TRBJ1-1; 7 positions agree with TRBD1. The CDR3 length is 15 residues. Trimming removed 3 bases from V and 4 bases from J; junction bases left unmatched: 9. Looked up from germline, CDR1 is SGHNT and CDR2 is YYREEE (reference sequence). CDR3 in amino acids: CASSSRDSSVTEAFF. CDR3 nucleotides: TGTGCCAGCAGCTCAAGGGACAGTTCCGTCACTGAAGCTTTCTTT.

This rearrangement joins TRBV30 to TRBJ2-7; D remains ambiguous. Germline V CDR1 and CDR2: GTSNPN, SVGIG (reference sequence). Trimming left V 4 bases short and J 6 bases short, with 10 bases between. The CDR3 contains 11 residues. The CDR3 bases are TGTGCCTGGATGTGGGGATCCGAGCAGTACTTC. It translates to CAWMWGSEQYF.